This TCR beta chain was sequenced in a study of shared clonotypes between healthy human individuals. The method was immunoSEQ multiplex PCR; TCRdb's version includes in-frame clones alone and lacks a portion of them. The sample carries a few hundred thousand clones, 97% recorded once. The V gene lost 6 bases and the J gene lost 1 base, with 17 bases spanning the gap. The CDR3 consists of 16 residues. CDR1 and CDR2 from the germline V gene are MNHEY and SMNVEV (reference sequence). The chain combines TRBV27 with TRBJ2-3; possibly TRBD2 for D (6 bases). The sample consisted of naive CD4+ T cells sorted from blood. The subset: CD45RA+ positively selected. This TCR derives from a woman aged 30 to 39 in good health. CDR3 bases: TGTGCCAGCAGAGGGAGTGGGAGGAGGGGCACAGATACGCAGTATTTT. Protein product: CASRGSGRRGTDTQYF.